This is a list of T cell receptor beta chains from one sample in a study of blood T cells in healthy people across ages. TCRdb analysed the 5' RACE reads with MiXCR anew, one entry per CDR3 protein. The top ten hold under 30% of the sample, which has around 1,900,000 distinct CDR3 sequences, about 39% seen once. Specimen: blood. The receptors shown here come from a human donor in good health. The CDR3 runs from the conserved cysteine through the conserved F or W. A D gene is named only where the DNA matches it firmly. Where a row states a size, it is once, few, many or the class of an expanded clone; other rows omit it.

j_gene	abundance	v_gene	d_gene	CDR3nt	CDR3aa
TRBJ2-7	few	TRBV4-2	-	TGTGCCAGCAGCCAAGTTGCGGAGGGGGCCCACGAGCAGTACTTC	CASSQVAEGAHEQYF
TRBJ2-1	-	TRBV4-1	-	TGCGCCAGCAGCCAAGGACAGGACTACAATGAGCAGTTCTTC	CASSQGQDYNEQFF
TRBJ1-2	few	TRBV4-3	TRBD1	TGCGCCAGCAGCCAAGGACCCGTGGATAGGGGGCTGGATGGCTACACCTTC	CASSQGPVDRGLDGYTF
TRBJ2-5	-	TRBV29-1	-	TGCAGCGTTGATAAGGGCATGGAAGAGACCCAGTACTTC	CSVDKGMEETQYF
TRBJ2-7	few	TRBV4-3	TRBD2	TGCGCCAGCAGCCAAGCTACTAGCGGGGGGGCCTACACCTACAATGAGCAGTACTTC	CASSQATSGGAYTYNEQYF
TRBJ2-4	few	TRBV12-3/TRBV12-4	TRBD2	TGTGCCAGCAGTGAGGGACTAGCGCAAAACATTCAGTACTTC	CASSEGLAQNIQYF
TRBJ2-1	-	TRBV5-5	TRBD2	TGTGCCAGCAGCAGAAGACTAGCGGGGGGGCTTGGAGAGCAGTTCTTC	CASSRRLAGGLGEQFF
TRBJ2-1	-	TRBV6-6	-	TGTGCCACTCACCGCCAGGCTACTTTAAATGAGCAGTTCTTC	CATHRQATLNEQFF
TRBJ2-1	-	TRBV20-1	-	TGCAGTGCCACGGGGGCAATCAATGAGCAGTTCTTC	CSATGAINEQFF
TRBJ2-3	-	TRBV20-1	-	TGCAGTGCTGTGACAACTAGCACAGATACGCGGTATTTT	CSAVTTSTDTRYF
TRBJ2-3	once	TRBV7-2	TRBD1	TGTGCCAGCAGCTTCCGACAGGGTAAAGATACGCAGTATTTT	CASSFRQGKDTQYF
TRBJ1-2	once	TRBV14	-	-	CANSHGQGNYGCTF
TRBJ2-1	many	TRBV6-4	TRBD2	TGTGCCAGCAGCCCCCTTAGCGGGGGGGAGGCCGATGAGCAGTTCTTC	CASSPLSGGEADEQFF
TRBJ2-7	-	TRBV29-1	TRBD1	TGCAGCGTCGCCCCGGGACAGGGGGTTTACGAGCAGTACTTC	CSVAPGQGVYEQYF
TRBJ2-7	few	TRBV18	-	TGTGCCAGCTCACCACGGGCCGACTCTATCTACGAGCAGTACTTC	CASSPRADSIYEQYF
TRBJ2-7	-	TRBV12-3/TRBV12-4	-	TGTGCCAGCAGGCAGGATCCCGTTTATGGCGAGCAGTACTTC	CASRQDPVYGEQYF
TRBJ2-7	-	TRBV7-2	-	TGTGCCAGCAGCTTAGGGGTCCAGAGCTCCTACGAGCAGTACTTC	CASSLGVQSSYEQYF
TRBJ2-2	-	TRBV7-2	TRBD1	TGTGCCAGCAGCCCAAGCCGTGGGACAGGGGGTTATTCCGGGGAGCTGTTTTTT	CASSPSRGTGGYSGELFF
TRBJ1-4	-	TRBV29-1	-	TGCAGCGTTGAATATGGAGGAAAACTGTTTTTT	CSVEYGGKLFF
TRBJ2-1	-	TRBV29-1	TRBD2	TGCAGCGTTGAAGTGGCTAGCGGGGCCAATGAGCAGTTCTTC	CSVEVASGANEQFF
TRBJ2-7	few	TRBV29-1	-	TGCAGCGTTGAGTGGGGAGACTACGAGCAGTACTTC	CSVEWGDYEQYF
TRBJ1-2	-	TRBV28	-	TGTGCCAGCAGCCTACTGACGGGGGGCAACTATGGCTACACCTTC	CASSLLTGGNYGYTF
TRBJ1-2	-	TRBV3-1	-	TGTGCCAGCAGCGCACGGAGGTCCGGCTACACCTTC	CASSARRSGYTF
TRBJ1-2	-	TRBV15	TRBD1	TGTGCCACCAGCAGAGGCGGACAGGGGGATGGCTACACCTTC	CATSRGGQGDGYTF
TRBJ1-2	-	TRBV12-3/TRBV12-4	-	TGTGCCAGCAGTTTAATGCCAGGGGTTGGCTACACCTTC	CASSLMPGVGYTF
TRBJ1-2	few	TRBV20-1	TRBD1	TGCAGTGCTAGAGTATTTCGGGACAGGGGTTCGTATGGCTACACCTTC	CSARVFRDRGSYGYTF
TRBJ1-2	-	TRBV7-9	TRBD1	TGTGCCAGCAGCCGTAGCCCACCCCTGACAGGGTCCTATGGCTACACCTTC	CASSRSPPLTGSYGYTF
TRBJ1-4	-	TRBV5-1	-	TGCGCCAGCAGGCAGGGCGCGAACACTAATGAAAAACTGTTTTTT	CASRQGANTNEKLFF
TRBJ2-5	few	TRBV20-1	TRBD1	TGCAGTGCTACCCCTGGGACAGGGGCCCAAGAGACCCAGTACTTC	CSATPGTGAQETQYF
TRBJ1-2	-	TRBV27	-	TGTGCCAGCTCCCCAGGCTCCGACTATGGCCACACCTTC	CASSPGSDYGHTF
TRBJ2-3	many	TRBV7-9	-	TGTGCCAGCAGCCAGGATAGCGGCACAGATACGCAGTATTTT	CASSQDSGTDTQYF
TRBJ2-3	-	TRBV12-3/TRBV12-4	-	TGTGCCAGCACCCGCCGGCTGACAGATACGCAGTATTTT	CASTRRLTDTQYF
TRBJ2-3	few	TRBV5-1	TRBD1	TGTGCCAGCAGCTTAGAACAGGGGAGCACAGATACGCAGTATTTT	CASSLEQGSTDTQYF
TRBJ2-1	-	TRBV6-1	TRBD1	TGTGCCAGCAGGGACAGGGCCGAAGGTGAGCAGTTCTTC	CASRDRAEGEQFF
TRBJ2-1	few	TRBV2	TRBD2	TGTGCCAGCATGGGAGGGACTAGCGGGGGCCCACGACCCCTTGGTGGGCAGTTCTTC	CASMGGTSGGPRPLGGQFF
TRBJ2-1	few	TRBV5-1	-	TGCGCCAGCAGCATCCGGGCGAGCAGCTCCTACAATGAGCAGTTCTTC	CASSIRASSSYNEQFF
TRBJ2-7	few	TRBV27	TRBD1	TGTGCCAGCAGTAGATTAGACAGGGGAGACGAGCAGTACTTC	CASSRLDRGDEQYF
TRBJ2-1	-	TRBV24-1	TRBD1	TGTGCCACCAGTGCCACCCAGGGGGATGAGCAGTTCTTC	CATSATQGDEQFF
TRBJ2-7	-	TRBV7-2	-	-	CASSFGSGTSGVGPYF
TRBJ1-5	-	TRBV10-3	-	TGTGCCAGCAGTGAAGTACACCTCCCGAGCCAGCCCCAGCATTTT	CASSEVHLPSQPQHF
TRBJ2-1	few	TRBV11-1	TRBD2	TGTGCCAGCAGCCGCCGCGGGGGTAGCTCCTACAATGAGCAGTTCTTC	CASSRRGGSSYNEQFF
TRBJ2-7	-	TRBV11-3	TRBD1	TGTGCCAGCAGCCCCTCCCCCGGGACAGGAACCTACGAGCAGTACTTC	CASSPSPGTGTYEQYF
TRBJ2-7	-	TRBV27	-	TGTGCCAGTAAAAGGGCTAGCGCTTCCTACGAGCAGTACTTC	CASKRASASYEQYF
TRBJ2-5	-	TRBV7-8	-	TGTGCCAGCAGCTTATTAGGTGGAATTGAGACCCAGTACTTC	CASSLLGGIETQYF
TRBJ2-7	few	TRBV18	-	TGTGCCAGCTCACCACCGATGGGCTCCTACGAGCAGTACTTC	CASSPPMGSYEQYF
TRBJ2-3	few	TRBV10-3	TRBD2	TGTGCCATCAGAGAGCGGGGGGAAGATACGCAGTATTTT	CAIRERGEDTQYF
TRBJ1-5	-	TRBV20-1	-	TGCAGTGCTAGTCGAGGGCCTGATCAGCCCCAGCATTTT	CSASRGPDQPQHF
TRBJ2-1	few	TRBV7-6	TRBD2	TGTGCCAGCAGCCCGCCTAGCGGGGCGGGCGGTGAGCAGTTCTTC	CASSPPSGAGGEQFF